This T cell receptor beta chain originates from a study of blood T cell repertoires in COVID-19. At the level of the study: The United States, Italy and Spain were the sources of the acute and convalescent COVID-19 samples.

In the original workflow: Reference gene primer amplification in the assay estimated nucleated cell counts. Clones were sequenced by immunoSEQ multiplex PCR, and TCRdb holds only the in-frame ones, with some missing. The D gene and trimming were derived from the DNA, and the V and J assignments and clone size from that table. The sample contains more than 200,000 clones, approximately 86% of which appear only once. The CDR3 has 15 residues. The junction had 13 bases not matched to a gene; V was cut back by 9 bases and J by 6 bases. Germline V CDR1 and CDR2: SNHLY, FYNNEI. Seattle's cohort entered during active infection and was followed longitudinally.

The chain has TRBV2 and TRBJ1-5, with 8 bases lining up with TRBD1. The sequence came from a woman in her sixties or seventies with COVID-19, enrolled during active disease. Material for sequencing was peripheral blood. CDR3 nucleotide sequence: TGTGCCAGTGGCCAGGGGCAGGGGGCAGGTCAGCCCCAGCATTTT. Amino acid sequence: CASGQGQGAGQPQHF.